This section outlines one TCR beta chain sequence together with its context. These data are taken from a study of blood T cell repertoires in COVID-19. Study-level information: Researchers got acute and convalescent COVID-19 samples from the United States, Italy and Spain.

CDR3 length: 10 amino acids. The ends were cut back, 5 bases at V and 8 bases at J, with 6 bases in the middle. The germline V gene encodes CDR1 SEHNR and CDR2 FQNEAQ (reference sequence). Methods used by the authors: Nucleated cell counts were estimated from reference gene primer amplification. TCRdb keeps only in-frame clones here, not all; method: immunoSEQ multiplex PCR. V and J calls and clone size are as listed in that table; D and trimming were resolved from the DNA. This table holds about 240,000 clones, approximately 84% found once. Sample: peripheral blood. The V call is TRBV7-9, the J call TRBJ1-1; D is undetermined. This receptor was taken from a man between 50 and 59 years old with acute or convalescent COVID-19. Here the CDR3 DNA reads TGTGCCAGCAGCCGACTGGAAGCTTTCTTT. This codes for CASSRLEAFF.